A single sample is the source of the 12 T cell receptor beta chains below, sequenced in a study of T-cell memory formation after mild COVID-19. TCRdb re-called the 5' RACE reads through MiXCR, storing one row per CDR3 protein. Of hundreds of thousands of distinct CDR3 sequences in the sample, about a sixth were seen once. The specimen was PBMCs or a T cell subset sorted from them (not recorded which). These receptors were taken from a man younger than 35 who had mild COVID-19 (a few samples of this study predate the infection). Cell type and time point are not known.

J is TRBJ2-1 and V is TRBV4-2; D ambiguous. CDR1 and CDR2 from the germline V gene are LGHNA and YNFKEQ. V dropped 4 bases and J dropped 0 bases, with 7 bases sitting between them. The CDR3 contains 14 residues. The CDR3 loop reads CASSPVASYNEQFF. The CDR3 DNA reads as TGTGCCAGCAGCCCCGTCGCCTCCTACAATGAGCAGTTCTTC.

The chain has TRBV7-9 and TRBJ2-7, with 9 bases matching TRBD1. The ends lost 4 bases at V and 3 bases at J; junction bases unmatched: 13. Germline lookup yields CDR1 SEHNR and CDR2 FQNEAQ (reference sequence). This CDR3 is built from 17 residues. CDR3 bases: TGTGCCAGCAGCTACACCAGATGGACAGGGGCGATCTACGAGCAGTACGTC. Residues: CASSYTRWTGAIYEQYV.

The chain carries TRBV7-9 and TRBJ1-1; a possible D gene is TRBD1 (6 bases). V was trimmed by 5 bases and J by 3 bases, leaving 16 bases between them. This CDR3 comprises 15 residues. CDR1 and CDR2 (germline): SEHNR, FQNEAQ (reference sequence). CDR3 nucleotides: TGTGCCAGCAGCAAAGGTACAGGGTTGGACACTGAAGCTTTCTTT. Translation gives CASSKGTGLDTEAFF. The variable domain in full, completed from reference TRBV7-9 and TRBJ1-1, reads DTGVSQNPRHKITKRGQNVTFRCDPISEHNRLYWYRQTLGQGPEFLTYFQNEAQLEKSRLLSDRFSAERPKGSFSTLEIQRTEQGDSAMYLCASSKGTGLDTEAFFGQGTRLTVV.

This clonotype has only a few counts. This chain connects TRBV29-1 to TRBJ2-7; no clear D. Germline loops: CDR1 SQVTM, CDR2 ANQGSEA. The V and J ends lost 4 bases and 4 bases respectively, with 11 bases between them. The CDR3 contains 12 residues. CDR3 nucleotides: TGCAGCGTTGTATCTCGTGAATACGAGCAGTACTTC. This encodes CSVVSREYEQYF.

In its sample, this clonotype was seen a few times. The chain couples TRBV28 to TRBJ2-1; D uncertain. V dropped 3 bases and J dropped 5 bases, with 11 bases sitting between them. CDR1 is MDHEN and CDR2 is SYDVKM in the germline V gene. The CDR3 sequence is 14 residues long. CDR3 bases: TGTGCCAGCAGTTTGTCGTGGCCAAACAATGAGCAGTTCTTC. It translates to CASSLSWPNNEQFF.

V and J are TRBV7-2 and TRBJ2-7; 7 positions agree with TRBD2. The CDR3 spans 13 residues. V lost 5 bases, J lost 3 bases, and 4 bases stayed unmatched. Germline-derived CDR1 and CDR2 are SGHTA and FQGNSA. The chain's CDR3 is CASSPVAGYEQYF. The CDR3 DNA reads as TGTGCCAGCAGCCCGGTAGCGGGCTACGAGCAGTACTTC.

This clonotype appeared a few times. V is TRBV11-3 and J is TRBJ2-3; 9 bases agree with TRBD1. Germline V gene sequence: CDR1 SGHNT, CDR2 YENEEA. The CDR3 is 12 amino acids. Germline trimming cut 6 bases from V and 5 bases from J; bases unmatched to any gene: 0. The CDR3 protein is CASRGQGDTQYF. CDR3 sequence (DNA): TGTGCCAGCAGGGGACAGGGAGATACGCAGTATTTT. The variable domain in full, with the rest retrieved from reference TRBV11-3 and TRBJ2-3, is EAGVVQSPRYKIIEKKQPVAFWCNPISGHNTLYWYLQNLGQGPELLIRYENEEAVDDSQLPKDRFSAERLKGVDSTLKIQPAELGDSAVYLCASRGQGDTQYFGPGTRLTVL.

This chain's CDR3 is CASRRAGHGDSYEQYF. The CDR3 bases are TGTGCCAGCAGAAGAGCTGGGCACGGGGACTCCTACGAGCAGTACTTC. This chain links TRBV7-2 with TRBJ2-7, with D perhaps matching TRBD2 (5 bases). The germline CDR1 and CDR2 sequences are SGHTA and FQGNSA. This CDR3 comprises 16 residues. Trimming stripped 6 bases from V and 0 bases from J, with 18 bases between.

This clonotype came up a few times. The gene calls are TRBV5-6 and TRBJ1-1; D gene uncertain. The CDR3 length is 13 residues. Germline assignment: CDR1 SGHDT and CDR2 YYEEEE. Deletions cut 0 bases from V and 10 bases from J, with 13 bases between. For the CDR3, the DNA is TGTGCCAGCAGCTTGGTAGAAGATAAAGGAGCTTTCTTT. It codes for CASSLVEDKGAFF.

This clonotype was picked up many times. The chain carries TRBV4-3 and TRBJ1-4; 7 bases fit TRBD1. J lost 3 bases, V lost 1 base, and 5 bases had no gene match. CDR1 LGHNA and CDR2 YSLEER come from the germline V gene. The CDR3 runs 16 residues. Written as DNA, the CDR3 is TGCGCCAGCAGCCAAGGACCAGGACAGGCTAATGAAAAACTGTTTTTT. It encodes CASSQGPGQANEKLFF.

This clonotype was seen at least ten times. The rearrangement joins TRBV4-1 to TRBJ2-1; D gene uncertain. Looked up from germline, CDR1 is MGHRA and CDR2 is YSYEKL. Trimming pared 0 bases from V and 5 bases from J, leaving 5 bases between. This CDR3 is built from 13 residues. The CDR3 region is CASSQDGNNEQFF. CDR3 sequence (DNA): TGCGCCAGCAGCCAAGATGGGAACAATGAGCAGTTCTTC.

This clonotype was counted at least ten times. At one boundary the junction diverges from the germline segment, which might be a read error. CDR3 residues: CASSLAGLQETQYF. In DNA form, the CDR3 reads TGTGCCAGCAGCTTAGCGGGTCTACAAGAGACCCAGTACTTC. The chain joins TRBV5-1 to TRBJ2-5; the match to TRBD2 covers 7 bases. The CDR3 extends over 14 amino acids. Per the germline V gene, CDR1 is SGHRS and CDR2 is YFSETQ.